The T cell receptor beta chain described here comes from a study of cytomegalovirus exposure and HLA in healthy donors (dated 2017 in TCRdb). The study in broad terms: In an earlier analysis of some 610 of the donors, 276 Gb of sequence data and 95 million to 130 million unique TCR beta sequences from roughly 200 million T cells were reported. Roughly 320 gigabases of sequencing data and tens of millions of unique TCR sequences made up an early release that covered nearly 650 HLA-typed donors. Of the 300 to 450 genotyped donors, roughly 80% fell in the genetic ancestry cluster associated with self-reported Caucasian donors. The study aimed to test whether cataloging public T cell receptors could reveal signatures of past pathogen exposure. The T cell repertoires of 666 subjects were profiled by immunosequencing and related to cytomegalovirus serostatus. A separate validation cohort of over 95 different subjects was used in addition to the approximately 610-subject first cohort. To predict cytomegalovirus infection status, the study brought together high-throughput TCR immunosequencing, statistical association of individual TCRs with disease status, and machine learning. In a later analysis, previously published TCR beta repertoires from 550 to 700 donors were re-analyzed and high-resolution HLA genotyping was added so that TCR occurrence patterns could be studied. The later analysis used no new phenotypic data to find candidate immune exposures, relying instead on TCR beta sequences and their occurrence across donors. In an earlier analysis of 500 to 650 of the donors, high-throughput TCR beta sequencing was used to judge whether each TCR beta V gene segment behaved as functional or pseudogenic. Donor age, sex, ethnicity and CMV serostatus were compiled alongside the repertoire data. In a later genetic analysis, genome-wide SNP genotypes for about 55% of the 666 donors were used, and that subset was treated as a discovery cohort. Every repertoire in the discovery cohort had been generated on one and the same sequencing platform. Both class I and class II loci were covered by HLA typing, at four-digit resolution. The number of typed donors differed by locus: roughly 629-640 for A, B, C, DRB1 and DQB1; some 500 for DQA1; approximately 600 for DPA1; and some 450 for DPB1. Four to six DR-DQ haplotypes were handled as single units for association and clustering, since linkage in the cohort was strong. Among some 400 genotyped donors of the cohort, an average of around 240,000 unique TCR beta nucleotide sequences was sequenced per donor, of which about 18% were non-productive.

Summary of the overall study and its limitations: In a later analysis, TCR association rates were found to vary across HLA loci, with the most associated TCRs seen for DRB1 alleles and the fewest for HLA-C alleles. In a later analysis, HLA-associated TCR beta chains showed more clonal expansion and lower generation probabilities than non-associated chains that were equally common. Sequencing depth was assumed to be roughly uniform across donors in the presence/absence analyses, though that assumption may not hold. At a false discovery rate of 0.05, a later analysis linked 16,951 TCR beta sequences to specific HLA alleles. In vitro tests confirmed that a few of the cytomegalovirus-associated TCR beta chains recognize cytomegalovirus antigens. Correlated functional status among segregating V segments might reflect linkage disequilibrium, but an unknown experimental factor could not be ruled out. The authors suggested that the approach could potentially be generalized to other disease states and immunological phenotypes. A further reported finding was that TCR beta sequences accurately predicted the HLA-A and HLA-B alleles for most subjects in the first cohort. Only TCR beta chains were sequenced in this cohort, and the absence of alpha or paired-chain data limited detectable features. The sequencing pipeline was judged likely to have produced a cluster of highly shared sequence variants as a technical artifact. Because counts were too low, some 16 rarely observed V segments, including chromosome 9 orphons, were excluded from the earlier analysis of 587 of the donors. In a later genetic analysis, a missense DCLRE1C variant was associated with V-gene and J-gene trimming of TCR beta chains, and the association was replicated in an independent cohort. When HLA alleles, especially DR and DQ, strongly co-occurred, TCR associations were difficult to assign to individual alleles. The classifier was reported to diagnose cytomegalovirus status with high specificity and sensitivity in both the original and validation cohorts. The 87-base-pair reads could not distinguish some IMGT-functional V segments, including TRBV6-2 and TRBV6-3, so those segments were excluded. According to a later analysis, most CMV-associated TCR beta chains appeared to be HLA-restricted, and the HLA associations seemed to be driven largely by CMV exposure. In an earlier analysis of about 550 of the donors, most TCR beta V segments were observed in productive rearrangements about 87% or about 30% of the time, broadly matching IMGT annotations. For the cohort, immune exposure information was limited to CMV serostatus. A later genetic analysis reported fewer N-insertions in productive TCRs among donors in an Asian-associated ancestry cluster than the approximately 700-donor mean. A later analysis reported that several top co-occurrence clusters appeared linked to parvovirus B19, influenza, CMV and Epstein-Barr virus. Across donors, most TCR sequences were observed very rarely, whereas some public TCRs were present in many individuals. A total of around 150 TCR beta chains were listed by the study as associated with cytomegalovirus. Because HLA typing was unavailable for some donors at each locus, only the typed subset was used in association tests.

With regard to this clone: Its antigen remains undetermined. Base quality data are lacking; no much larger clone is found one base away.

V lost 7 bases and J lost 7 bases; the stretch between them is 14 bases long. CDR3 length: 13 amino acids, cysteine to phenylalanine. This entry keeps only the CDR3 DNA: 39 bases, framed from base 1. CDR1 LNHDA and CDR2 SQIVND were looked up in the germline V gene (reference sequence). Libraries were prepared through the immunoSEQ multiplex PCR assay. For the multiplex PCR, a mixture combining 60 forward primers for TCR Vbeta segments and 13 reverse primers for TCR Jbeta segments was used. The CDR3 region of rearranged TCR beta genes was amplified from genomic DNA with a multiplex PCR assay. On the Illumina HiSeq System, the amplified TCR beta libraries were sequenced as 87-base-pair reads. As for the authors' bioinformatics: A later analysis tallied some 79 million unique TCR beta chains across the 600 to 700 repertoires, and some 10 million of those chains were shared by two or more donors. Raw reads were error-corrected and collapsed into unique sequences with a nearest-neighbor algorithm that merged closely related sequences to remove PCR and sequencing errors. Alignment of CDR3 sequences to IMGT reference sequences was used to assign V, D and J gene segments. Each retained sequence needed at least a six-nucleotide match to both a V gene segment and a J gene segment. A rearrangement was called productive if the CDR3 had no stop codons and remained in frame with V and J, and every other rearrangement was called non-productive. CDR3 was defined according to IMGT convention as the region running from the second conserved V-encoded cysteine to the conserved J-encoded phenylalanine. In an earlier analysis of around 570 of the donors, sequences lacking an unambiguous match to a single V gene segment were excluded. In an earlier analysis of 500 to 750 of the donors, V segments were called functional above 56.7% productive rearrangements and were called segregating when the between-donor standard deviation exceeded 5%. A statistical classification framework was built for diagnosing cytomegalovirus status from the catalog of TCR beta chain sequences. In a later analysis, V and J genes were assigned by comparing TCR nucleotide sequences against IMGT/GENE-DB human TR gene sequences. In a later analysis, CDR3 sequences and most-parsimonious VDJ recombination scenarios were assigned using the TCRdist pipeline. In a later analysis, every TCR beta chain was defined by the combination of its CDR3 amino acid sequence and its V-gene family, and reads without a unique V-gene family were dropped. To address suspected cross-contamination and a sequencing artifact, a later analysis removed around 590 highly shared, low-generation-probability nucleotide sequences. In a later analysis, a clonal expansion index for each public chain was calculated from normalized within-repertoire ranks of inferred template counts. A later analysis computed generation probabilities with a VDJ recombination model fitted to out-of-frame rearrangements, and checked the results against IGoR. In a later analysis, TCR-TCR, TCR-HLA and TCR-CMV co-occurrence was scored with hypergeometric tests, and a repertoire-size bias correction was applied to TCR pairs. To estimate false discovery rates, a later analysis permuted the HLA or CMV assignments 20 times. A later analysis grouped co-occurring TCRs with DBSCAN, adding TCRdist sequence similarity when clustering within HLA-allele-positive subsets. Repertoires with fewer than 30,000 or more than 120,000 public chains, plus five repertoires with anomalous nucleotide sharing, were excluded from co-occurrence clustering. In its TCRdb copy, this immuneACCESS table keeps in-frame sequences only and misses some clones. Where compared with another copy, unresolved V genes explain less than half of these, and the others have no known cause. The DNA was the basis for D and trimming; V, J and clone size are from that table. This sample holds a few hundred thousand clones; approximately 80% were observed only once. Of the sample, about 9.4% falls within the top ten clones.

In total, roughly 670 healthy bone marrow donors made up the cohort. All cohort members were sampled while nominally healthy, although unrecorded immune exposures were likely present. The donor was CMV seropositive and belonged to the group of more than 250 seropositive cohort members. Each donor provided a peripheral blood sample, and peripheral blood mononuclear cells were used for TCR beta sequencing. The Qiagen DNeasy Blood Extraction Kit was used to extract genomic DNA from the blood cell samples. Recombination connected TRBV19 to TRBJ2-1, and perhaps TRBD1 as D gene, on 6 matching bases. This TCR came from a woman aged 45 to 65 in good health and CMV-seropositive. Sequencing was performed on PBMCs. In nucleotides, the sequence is TGTGCCAGTACGCAGGGGCCGAGGAATGAGCAGTTCTTC. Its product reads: CASTQGPRNEQFF.